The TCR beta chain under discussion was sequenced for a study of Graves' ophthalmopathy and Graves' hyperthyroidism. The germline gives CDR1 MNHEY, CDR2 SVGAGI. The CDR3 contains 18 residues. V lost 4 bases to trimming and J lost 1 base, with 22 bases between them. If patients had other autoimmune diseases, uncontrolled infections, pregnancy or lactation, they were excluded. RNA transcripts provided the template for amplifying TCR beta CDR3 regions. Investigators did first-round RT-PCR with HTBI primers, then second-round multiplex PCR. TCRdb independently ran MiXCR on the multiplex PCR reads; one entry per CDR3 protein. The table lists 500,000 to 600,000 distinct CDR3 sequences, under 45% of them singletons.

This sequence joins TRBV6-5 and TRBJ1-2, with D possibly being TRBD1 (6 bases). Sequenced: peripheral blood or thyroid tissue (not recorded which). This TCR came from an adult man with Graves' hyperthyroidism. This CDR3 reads CASSSRRGGALSNYGYTF. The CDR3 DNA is TGTGCCAGCAGTTCCCGCCGGGGGGGGGCGCTGAGTAACTATGGCTACACCTTC.